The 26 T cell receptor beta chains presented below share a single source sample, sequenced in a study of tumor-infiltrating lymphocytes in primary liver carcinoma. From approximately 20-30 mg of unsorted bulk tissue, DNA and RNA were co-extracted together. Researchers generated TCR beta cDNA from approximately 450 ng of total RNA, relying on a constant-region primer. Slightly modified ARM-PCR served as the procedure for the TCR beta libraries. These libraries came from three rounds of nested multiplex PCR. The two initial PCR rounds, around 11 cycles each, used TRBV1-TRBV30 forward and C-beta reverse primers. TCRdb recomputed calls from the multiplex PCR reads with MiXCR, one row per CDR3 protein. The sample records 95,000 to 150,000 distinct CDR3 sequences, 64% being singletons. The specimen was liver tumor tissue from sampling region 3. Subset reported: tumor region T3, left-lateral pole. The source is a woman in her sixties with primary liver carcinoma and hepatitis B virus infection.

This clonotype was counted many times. In DNA, the CDR3 is TGTGCCAGCAGCTTCCCTAGCGGGGGGTACACAGATACGCAGTATTTT. Translation: CASSFPSGGYTDTQYF. This chain connects TRBV5-4 to TRBJ2-3; 11 bases are shared with TRBD2. V shed 2 bases and J 2 bases; nucleotides not matched to a gene: 4. Germline V gene lookup returns CDR1 SGHNT and CDR2 YYREEE (reference sequence). This CDR3 spans 16 amino acids.

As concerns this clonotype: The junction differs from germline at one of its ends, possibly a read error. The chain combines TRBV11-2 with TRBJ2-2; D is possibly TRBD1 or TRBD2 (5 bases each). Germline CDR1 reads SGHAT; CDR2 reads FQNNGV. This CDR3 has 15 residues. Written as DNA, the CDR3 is TGTGCCAGCAGCCAAGGGACCCAGCACACTGGGGAGCTGTTTTTT. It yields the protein CASSQGTQHTGELFF. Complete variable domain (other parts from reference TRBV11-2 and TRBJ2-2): EAGVAQSPRYKIIEKRQSVAFWCNPISGHATLYWYQQILGQGPKLLIQFQNNGVVDDSQLPKDRFSAERLKGVDSTLKIQPAKLEDSAVYLCASSQGTQHTGELFFGEGSRLTVL.

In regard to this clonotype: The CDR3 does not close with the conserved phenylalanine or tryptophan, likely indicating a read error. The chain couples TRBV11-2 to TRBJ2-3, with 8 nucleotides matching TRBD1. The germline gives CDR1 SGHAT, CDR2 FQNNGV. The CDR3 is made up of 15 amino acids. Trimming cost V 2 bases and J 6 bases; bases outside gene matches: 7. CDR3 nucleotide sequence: TGTGCCAGCAGCTTAAAGCAGGGGGCGGTTGATACGCAGTATTTG. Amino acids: CASSLKQGAVDTQYL.

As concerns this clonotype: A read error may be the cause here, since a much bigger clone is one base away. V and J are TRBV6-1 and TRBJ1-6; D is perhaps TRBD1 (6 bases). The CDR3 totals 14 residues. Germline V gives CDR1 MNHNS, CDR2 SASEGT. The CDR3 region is CASSRGLVNSPPHF. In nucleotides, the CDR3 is TGTGCCAGCAGCCGGGGGCTCGTAAATTCACCCCCCCACTTT.

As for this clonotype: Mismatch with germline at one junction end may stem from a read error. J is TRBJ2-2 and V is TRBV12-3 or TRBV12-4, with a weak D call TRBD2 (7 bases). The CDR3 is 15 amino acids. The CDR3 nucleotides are TGTGCCAGCGGTTTTTGGGGGGCGGGGGCCAGGGAGCTGTTTTTT. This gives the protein CASGFWGAGARELFF.

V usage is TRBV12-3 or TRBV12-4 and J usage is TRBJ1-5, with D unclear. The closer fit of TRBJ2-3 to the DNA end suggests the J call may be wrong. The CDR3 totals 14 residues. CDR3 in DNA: TGTGCCAGCAGTTTGGGATATGGCAATCGGCCCCAGTATTTT. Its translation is CASSLGYGNRPQYF.

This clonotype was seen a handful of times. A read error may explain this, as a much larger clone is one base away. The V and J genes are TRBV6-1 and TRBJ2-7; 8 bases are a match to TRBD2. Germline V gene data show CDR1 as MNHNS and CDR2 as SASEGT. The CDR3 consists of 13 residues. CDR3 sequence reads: CVSSAGGGYEQYF. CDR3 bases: TGTGTCAGCAGTGCGGGGGGCGGGTACGAGCAGTACTTC.

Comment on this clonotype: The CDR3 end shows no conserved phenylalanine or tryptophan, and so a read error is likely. CDR3 in DNA: TGCGCCAGCAGCTTAGATAAGACTGGGGAGCTGTTTATT. Residues: CASSLDKTGELFI. The rearrangement links TRBV11-2 to TRBJ2-2; D uncertain. Germline V lookup: CDR1 SGHAT, CDR2 FQNNGV. CDR3 length: 13 amino acids.

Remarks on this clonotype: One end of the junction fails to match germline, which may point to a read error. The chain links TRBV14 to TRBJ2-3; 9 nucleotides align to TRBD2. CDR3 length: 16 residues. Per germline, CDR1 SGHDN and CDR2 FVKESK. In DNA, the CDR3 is TGTGTCAGCAGCCTGCTAGCGGGAAGAATGACAGATATGCAGTATTTT. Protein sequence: CVSSLLAGRMTDMQYF.

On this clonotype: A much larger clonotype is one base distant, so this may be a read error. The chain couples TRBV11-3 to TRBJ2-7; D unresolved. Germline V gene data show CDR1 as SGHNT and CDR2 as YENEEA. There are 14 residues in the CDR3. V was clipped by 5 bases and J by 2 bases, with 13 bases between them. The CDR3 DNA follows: TGTGCCAGCAGCCCGGACCCGGCGACCTACGAGCAGTACTTC. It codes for CASSPDPATYEQYF.

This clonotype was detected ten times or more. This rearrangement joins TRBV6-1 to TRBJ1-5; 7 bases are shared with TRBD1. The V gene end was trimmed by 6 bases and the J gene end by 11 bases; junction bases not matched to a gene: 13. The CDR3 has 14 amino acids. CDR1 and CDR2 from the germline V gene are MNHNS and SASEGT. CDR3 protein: CASRPGTEAGTQHF. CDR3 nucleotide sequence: TGTGCCAGCAGACCCGGGACAGAGGCCGGGACCCAGCATTTT.

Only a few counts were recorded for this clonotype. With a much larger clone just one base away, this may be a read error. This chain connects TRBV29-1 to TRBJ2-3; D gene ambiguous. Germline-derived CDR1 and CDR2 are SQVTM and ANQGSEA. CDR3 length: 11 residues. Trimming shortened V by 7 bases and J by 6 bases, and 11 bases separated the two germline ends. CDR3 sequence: CSASLPDTQYF. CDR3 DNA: TGCAGCGCTTCCCTCCCGGATACGCAGTATTTT.

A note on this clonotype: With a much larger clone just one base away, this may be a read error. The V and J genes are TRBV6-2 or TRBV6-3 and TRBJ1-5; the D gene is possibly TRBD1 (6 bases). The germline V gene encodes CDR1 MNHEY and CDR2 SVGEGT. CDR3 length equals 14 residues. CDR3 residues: CASSYLWDNQSQHF. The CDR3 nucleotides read TGTGCCAGCAGTTATCTCTGGGACAATCAGTCCCAGCATTTT.

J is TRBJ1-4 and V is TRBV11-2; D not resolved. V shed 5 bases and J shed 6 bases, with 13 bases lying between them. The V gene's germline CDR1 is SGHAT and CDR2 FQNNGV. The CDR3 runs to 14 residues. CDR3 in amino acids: CASSPRWGYEKLFF. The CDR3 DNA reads TGTGCCAGCAGCCCCAGGTGGGGTTATGAAAAACTGTTTTTT.

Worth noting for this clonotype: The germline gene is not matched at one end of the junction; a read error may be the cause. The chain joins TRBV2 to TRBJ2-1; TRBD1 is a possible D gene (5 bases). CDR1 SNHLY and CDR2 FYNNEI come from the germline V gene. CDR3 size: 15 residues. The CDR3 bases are TGTGCCAGCAGTCCCGGACATGGGGCCCGCAATAAGCAGTTCTTC. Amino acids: CASSPGHGARNKQFF.

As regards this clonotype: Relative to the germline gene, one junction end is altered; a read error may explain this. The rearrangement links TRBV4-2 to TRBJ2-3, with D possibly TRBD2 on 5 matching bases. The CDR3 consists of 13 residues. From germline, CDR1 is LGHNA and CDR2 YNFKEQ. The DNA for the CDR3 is TGTGCCAGCAACCAAGAGGGCGCAGATACGCAGTATTTT. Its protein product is CASNQEGADTQYF.

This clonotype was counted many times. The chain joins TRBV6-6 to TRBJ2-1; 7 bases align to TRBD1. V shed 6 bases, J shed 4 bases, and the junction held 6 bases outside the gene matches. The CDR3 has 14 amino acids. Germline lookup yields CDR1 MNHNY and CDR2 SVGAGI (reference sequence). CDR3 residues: CASRARDRYNEQFF. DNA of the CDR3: TGTGCCAGCAGGGCCCGGGACAGATACAATGAGCAGTTCTTC.

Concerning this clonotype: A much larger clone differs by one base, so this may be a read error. The CDR3 DNA follows: TGTGCCAGCAGGATTGAATCGGGACTAGCGGGATTAGTGCACAATGAGCAGTTCTTC. It specifies CASRIESGLAGLVHNEQFF. The V and J genes are TRBV5-4 and TRBJ2-1; 13 bases map to TRBD2. Germline lookup yields CDR1 SGHNT and CDR2 YYREEE (reference sequence). This CDR3 has 19 residues. J was trimmed by 5 bases and V by 5 bases; bases with no gene match: 16.

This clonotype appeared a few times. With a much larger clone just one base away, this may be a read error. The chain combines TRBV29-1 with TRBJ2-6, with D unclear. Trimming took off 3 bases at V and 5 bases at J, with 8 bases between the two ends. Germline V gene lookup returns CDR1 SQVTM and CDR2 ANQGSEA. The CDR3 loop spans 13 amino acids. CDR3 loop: CSVEVAWANVLTF. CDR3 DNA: TGCAGCGTTGAGGTGGCTTGGGCCAACGTCCTGACTTTC. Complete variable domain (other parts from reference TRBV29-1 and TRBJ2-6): SAVISQKPSRDICQRGTSLTIQCQVDSQVTMMFWYRQQPGQSLTLIATANQGSEATYESGFVIDKFPISRPNLTFSTLTVSNMSPEDSSIYLCSVEVAWANVLTFGAGSRLTVL.

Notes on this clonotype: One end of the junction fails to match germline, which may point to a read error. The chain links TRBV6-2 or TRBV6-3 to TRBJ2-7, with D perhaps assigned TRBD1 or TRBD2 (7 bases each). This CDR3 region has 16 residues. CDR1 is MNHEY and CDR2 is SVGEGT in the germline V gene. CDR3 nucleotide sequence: TGTGCCAGCAGTCCTGAGGGGGCGGGAGCGGACTACAAGCAGTACTTC. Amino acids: CASSPEGAGADYKQYF.

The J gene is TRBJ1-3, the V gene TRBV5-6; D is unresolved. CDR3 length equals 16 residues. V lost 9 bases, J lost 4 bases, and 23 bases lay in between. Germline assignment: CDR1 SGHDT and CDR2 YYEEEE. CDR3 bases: TGTGCCAATAGCTTGAGGCAGGAGGAATTCGGAAACACCATATATTTT. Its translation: CANSLRQEEFGNTIYF. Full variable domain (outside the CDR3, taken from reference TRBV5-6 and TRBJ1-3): DAGVTQSPTHLIKTRGQQVTLRCSPKSGHDTVSWYQQALGQGPQFIFQYYEEEERQRGNFPDRFSGHQFPNYSSELNVNALLLGDSALYLCANSLRQEEFGNTIYFGEGSWLTVV.

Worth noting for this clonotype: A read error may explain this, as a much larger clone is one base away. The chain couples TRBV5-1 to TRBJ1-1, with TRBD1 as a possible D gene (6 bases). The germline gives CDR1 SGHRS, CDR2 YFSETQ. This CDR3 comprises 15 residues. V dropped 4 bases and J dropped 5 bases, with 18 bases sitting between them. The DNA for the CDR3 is TGCGCCAGCAGCCCTGTCTCAGCCAGGGGAACTGAAGCTTTCTTT. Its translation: CASSPVSARGTEAFF.

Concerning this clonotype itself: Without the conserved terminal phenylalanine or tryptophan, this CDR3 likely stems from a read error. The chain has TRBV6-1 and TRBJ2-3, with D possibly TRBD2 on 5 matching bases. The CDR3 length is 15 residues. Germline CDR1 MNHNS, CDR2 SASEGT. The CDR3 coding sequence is TGTACCAGCGGTATAAGCGTATCTAGCACAGATACGCAGTATCTT. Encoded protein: CTSGISVSSTDTQYL.

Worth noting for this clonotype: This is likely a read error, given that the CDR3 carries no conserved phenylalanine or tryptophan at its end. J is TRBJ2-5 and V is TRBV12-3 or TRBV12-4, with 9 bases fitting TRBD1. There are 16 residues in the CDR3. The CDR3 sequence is CACSPLGDREVETQYL. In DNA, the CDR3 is TGCGCCTGCAGCCCTCTGGGGGACAGGGAAGTGGAGACCCAGTACCTC.

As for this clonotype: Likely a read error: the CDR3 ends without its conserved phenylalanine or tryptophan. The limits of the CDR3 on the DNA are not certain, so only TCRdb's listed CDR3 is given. The CDR3 is CASSVDRLETQYY. The V gene is TRBV5-6, the J gene TRBJ2-5. The CDR3 has 13 residues if both end residues are counted. Germline CDR1 reads SGHDT; CDR2 reads YYEEEE.

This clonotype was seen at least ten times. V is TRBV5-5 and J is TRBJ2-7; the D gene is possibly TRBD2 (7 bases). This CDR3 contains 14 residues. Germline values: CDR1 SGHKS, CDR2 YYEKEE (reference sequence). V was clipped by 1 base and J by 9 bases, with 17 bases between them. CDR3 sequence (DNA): TGTGCCAGCAGCTTGCGGGGGGCGTCTCAGGTGCAGTACTTC. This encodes CASSLRGASQVQYF.